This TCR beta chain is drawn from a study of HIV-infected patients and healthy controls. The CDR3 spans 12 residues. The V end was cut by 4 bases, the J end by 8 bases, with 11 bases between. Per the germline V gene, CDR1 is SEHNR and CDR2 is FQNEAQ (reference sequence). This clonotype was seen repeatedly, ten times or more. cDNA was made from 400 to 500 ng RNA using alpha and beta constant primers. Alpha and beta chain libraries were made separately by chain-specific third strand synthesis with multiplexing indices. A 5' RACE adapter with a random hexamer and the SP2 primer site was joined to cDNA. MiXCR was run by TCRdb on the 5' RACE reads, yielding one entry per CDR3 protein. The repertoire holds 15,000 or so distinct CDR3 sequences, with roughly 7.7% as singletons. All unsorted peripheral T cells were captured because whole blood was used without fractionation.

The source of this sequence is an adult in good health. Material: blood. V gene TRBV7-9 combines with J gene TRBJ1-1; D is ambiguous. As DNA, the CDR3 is TGTGCCAGCAGCTCTCATAAGGAGGAAGCTTTCTTT. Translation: CASSSHKEEAFF. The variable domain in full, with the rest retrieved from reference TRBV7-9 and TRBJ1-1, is DTGVSQNPRHKITKRGQNVTFRCDPISEHNRLYWYRQTLGQGPEFLTYFQNEAQLEKSRLLSDRFSAERPKGSFSTLEIQRTEQGDSAMYLCASSSHKEEAFFGQGTRLTVV.